The clone carrying this T cell receptor (beta chain) was detected only a few times. The antigen remains undetermined. In the PCR, 60 Vbeta and 13 Jbeta primers were used. Libraries were prepared by immunoSEQ multiplex PCR; TCRdb keeps only in-frame clonotypes and omits some of them. The data show about 140,000 clones, over 75% seen once. These data are taken from a study of cytomegalovirus exposure and HLA in healthy donors. In the study overall: In an early release, HLA-typed donors contributed approximately 82 million unique TCR sequences. Study results and caveats: CMV serostatus was the only recorded immune exposure for donors.

The germline V and J ends were trimmed by 0 bases and 7 bases, with 19 bases remaining between them. The CDR3 length is 17 residues. CDR1 SGDLS and CDR2 YYNGEE come from the germline V gene. This chain joins TRBV9 and TRBJ2-2; tentative D call: TRBD2 (5 bases). The source of this sequence is a woman aged 30 to 39 in good health and CMV-seronegative. Sequenced: PBMCs. The CDR3 DNA is TGTGCCAGCAGCGTAGACCCCGTAGGGCTAGCCGTCGGGGAGCTGTTTTTT. Translation gives CASSVDPVGLAVGELFF.